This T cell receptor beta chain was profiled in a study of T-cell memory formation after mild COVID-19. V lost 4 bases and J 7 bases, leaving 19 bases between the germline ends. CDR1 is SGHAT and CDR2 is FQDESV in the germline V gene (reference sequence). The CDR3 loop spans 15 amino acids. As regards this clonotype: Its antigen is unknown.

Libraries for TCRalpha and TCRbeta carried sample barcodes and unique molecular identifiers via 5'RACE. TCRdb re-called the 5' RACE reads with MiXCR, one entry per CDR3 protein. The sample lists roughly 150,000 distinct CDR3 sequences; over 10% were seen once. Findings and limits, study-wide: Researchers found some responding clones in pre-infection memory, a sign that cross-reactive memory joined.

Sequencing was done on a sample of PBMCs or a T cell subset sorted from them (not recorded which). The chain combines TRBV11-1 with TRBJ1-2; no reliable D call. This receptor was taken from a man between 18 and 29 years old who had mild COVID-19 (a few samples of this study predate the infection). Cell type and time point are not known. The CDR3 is CASSSPTSSPFGYTF. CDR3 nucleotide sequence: TGTGCCAGCAGCTCGCCGACAAGTTCCCCTTTTGGCTACACCTTC.